This T cell receptor beta chain was observed in a study of PD-L1 blockade in urothelial cancer. Across the whole study: Blood analysis was done at 3 weeks (second dose) and 6 weeks after treatment began.

Clones were sequenced by immunoSEQ multiplex PCR, and TCRdb holds only the in-frame ones, with some missing. Of tens of thousands of clones listed, around four fifths were seen once; the top ten hold under 8.5%. As for time point: pretreatment peripheral blood. The sequence was obtained from a man aged 35 to 55 with urothelial cancer. The material was PBMCs, obtained around atezolizumab (anti-PD-L1) treatment.

DNA of the CDR3: TGTGCCAGCAGGCTCACAGGGACCAACACTGAAGCTTTCTTT. This encodes CASRLTGTNTEAFF. This chain connects TRBV28 to TRBJ1-1, with TRBD1 as a possible D gene (6 bases). The germline V and J ends were trimmed by 6 bases and 2 bases, with 13 bases remaining between them. Per germline, CDR1 MDHEN and CDR2 SYDVKM. CDR3 length: 14 residues.